This entry lists 21 T cell receptor beta chains sequenced from one sample in a study of spatial heterogeneity in lung cancer. In TCRdb, the 5' RACE reads were re-called with MiXCR into one record per CDR3 protein. The sample lists approximately 8,800 distinct CDR3 sequences, about an eighth occurring once. Their target antigens are unknown. The time point was: sample taken at primary tumor resection. Study-wide results and limits: Counts that tracked tumor mutation counts were those of expanded intratumoral alpha and beta TCRs.

The sequenced sample was lung tumor tissue, obtained at surgery. The receptors shown here come from a male donor with early-stage non-small cell lung cancer.

This clonotype has at least ten counts. V usage is TRBV6-5 and J usage is TRBJ1-2; D possibly corresponds to TRBD1 (6 bases). CDR3 length: 14 residues. V lost 6 bases and J 3 bases, leaving 14 bases between the germline ends. Germline V gene data show CDR1 as MNHEY and CDR2 as SVGAGI. CDR3 region: CASSSTTGHYGYTF. CDR3 sequence (DNA): TGTGCCAGCAGCTCCACTACAGGGCACTATGGCTACACCTTC.

This clonotype was detected many times. The chain links TRBV11-3 to TRBJ2-1, with 7 bases fitting TRBD1. The CDR3 consists of 15 residues. V was pared by 1 base and J by 1 base, with 1 base of the junction left unmatched. CDR1 is SGHNT and CDR2 is YENEEA in the germline V gene. The CDR3 region has the DNA TGTGCCAGCAGCTTAGGACAGGGATCCTACAATGAGCAGTTCTTC. Protein sequence: CASSLGQGSYNEQFF.

This clonotype was seen at least ten times. The V and J genes are TRBV20-1 and TRBJ2-3; D uncertain. The V gene's germline CDR1 is DFQATT and CDR2 SNEGSKA (reference sequence). Trimming removed 0 bases from V and 3 bases from J, with 4 bases in between. CDR3 length: 12 amino acids. Here the CDR3 reads CSARDPTDTQYF. The DNA for the CDR3 is TGCAGTGCTAGAGATCCGACAGATACGCAGTATTTT.

In its sample, this clonotype was seen many times. This chain connects TRBV27 to TRBJ2-7, with D possibly being TRBD2 (5 bases). The germline V gene has CDR1 MNHEY and CDR2 SMNVEV (reference sequence). There are 15 residues in the CDR3. V lost 2 bases and J lost 11, with 22 bases in between. The CDR3 loop is CASSLMQDGSTREYF. CDR3 in DNA: TGTGCCAGCAGTTTAATGCAGGACGGGTCTACGAGGGAGTACTTC.

This CDR3 is CSVASWDQPQHF. The CDR3 DNA is TGCAGCGTTGCTTCGTGGGATCAGCCCCAGCATTTT. This chain links TRBV29-1 with TRBJ1-5; D remains unclear. Trimming removed 4 bases from V and 5 bases from J, with 9 bases in between. Looked up from germline, CDR1 is SQVTM and CDR2 is ANQGSEA. The CDR3 is made up of 12 amino acids.

This clonotype was seen only a few times. The chain combines TRBV7-2 with TRBJ1-2; D uncertain. The V end lost 2 bases, the J end lost 0 bases, and 10 bases lay between the germline ends. CDR3 size: 15 residues. Germline V gives CDR1 SGHTA, CDR2 FQGNSA. In nucleotides, the CDR3 is TGTGCCAGCAGCTTAATTCCCCTAACTAACTATGGCTACACCTTC. It encodes CASSLIPLTNYGYTF. Together with reference TRBV7-2 and TRBJ1-2, the CDR3 gives the full variable domain: GAGVSQSPSNKVTEKGKDVELRCDPISGHTALYWYRQSLGQGLEFLIYFQGNSAPDKSGLPSDRFSAERTGGSVSTLTIQRTQQEDSAVYLCASSLIPLTNYGYTFGSGTRLTVV.

The rearrangement links TRBV27 to TRBJ2-7; D is undetermined. Trimming took off 9 bases at V and 3 bases at J, with 6 bases between the two ends. CDR1 and CDR2 from the germline V gene are MNHEY and SMNVEV (reference sequence). CDR3 length: 10 amino acids. CDR3 sequence (DNA): TGTGCCAGTTCCCTCTACGAGCAGTACTTC. Translated, it gives CASSLYEQYF.

Ten or more counts support this clonotype. V usage is TRBV5-5 and J usage is TRBJ2-3; D ambiguous. Germline loops: CDR1 SGHKS, CDR2 YYEKEE (reference sequence). This CDR3 spans 15 amino acids. Trimming cost V 0 bases and J 4 bases, with 12 bases left between them. Here the CDR3 reads CASSLVAPRPDTQYF. CDR3 nucleotide sequence: TGTGCCAGCAGCTTGGTTGCCCCCCGGCCAGATACGCAGTATTTT.

This clonotype was counted at least ten times. The chain combines TRBV27 with TRBJ2-5; 8 bases fit TRBD1. The J segment lost 5 bases and the V segment lost 4 bases, leaving 9 bases of the junction unmatched. The germline gives CDR1 MNHEY, CDR2 SMNVEV (reference sequence). The CDR3 sequence is 15 residues long. The CDR3 DNA follows: TGTGCCAGCAGTTCAACAGGGGGAAGGTTTGAGACCCAGTACTTC. Translating it yields CASSSTGGRFETQYF.

This clonotype has at least ten counts. The chain joins TRBV11-2 to TRBJ2-7, with a weak D call TRBD2 (6 bases). Trimming removed 4 bases from V and 5 bases from J, with 15 bases in between. Looked up from germline, CDR1 is SGHAT and CDR2 is FQNNGV. The CDR3 is made up of 14 amino acids. The CDR3: CASSYHRRGDEQYF. The CDR3 DNA sequence: TGTGCCAGCAGCTACCATAGGAGGGGAGACGAGCAGTACTTC. Complete variable domain (other parts from reference TRBV11-2 and TRBJ2-7): EAGVAQSPRYKIIEKRQSVAFWCNPISGHATLYWYQQILGQGPKLLIQFQNNGVVDDSQLPKDRFSAERLKGVDSTLKIQPAKLEDSAVYLCASSYHRRGDEQYFGPGTRLTVT.

This clonotype occurred many times. The chain carries TRBV7-2 and TRBJ2-7; 8 nucleotides match TRBD2. CDR3 length: 15 residues. The V gene's germline CDR1 is SGHTA and CDR2 FQGNSA. The trim removed 5 bases at V and 7 bases at J, leaving 13 bases unmatched. DNA of the CDR3: TGTGCCAGCAGCCCCGCGGGACTAGAGACTAGTGAGCAGTACTTC. Residues: CASSPAGLETSEQYF.

The rearrangement joins TRBV2 to TRBJ2-3; 8 bases match TRBD1. V was clipped by 5 bases and J by 5 bases; unmatched bases: 0. Germline V gene sequence: CDR1 SNHLY, CDR2 FYNNEI. There are 12 residues in the CDR3. Here the CDR3 DNA reads TGTGCCAGCAGTACAGGGGGAGATACGCAGTATTTT. Translation: CASSTGGDTQYF.

The chain links TRBV6-6 to TRBJ1-5; 9 nucleotides match TRBD1. CDR1 MNHNY and CDR2 SVGAGI come from the germline V gene (reference sequence). Trimming removed 6 bases from V and 9 bases from J; junction bases left unmatched: 9. The CDR3 extends over 14 amino acids. CDR3 bases: TGTGCCAGCAGAACGGGACAGGGAATGGGGCCCCAGCATTTT. As protein: CASRTGQGMGPQHF.

This clonotype appeared many times. The V gene is TRBV7-6, the J gene TRBJ2-3; D is ambiguous. The CDR3 totals 14 residues. Germline V gene lookup returns CDR1 SGHVS and CDR2 FNYEAQ. The V end lost 5 bases, the J end lost 2 bases, and 11 bases lay between the germline ends. The CDR3 DNA follows: TGTGCCAGCAGCCCCGACTTCAACACAGATACGCAGTATTTT. Protein: CASSPDFNTDTQYF.

By proportion, this clonotype is medium-sized. The rearrangement joins TRBV20-1 to TRBJ2-3; D is unclear. Germline V gene data show CDR1 as DFQATT and CDR2 as SNEGSKA (reference sequence). This CDR3 has 12 amino acids. V dropped 6 bases and J dropped 2 bases, with 9 bases sitting between them. Here the CDR3 DNA reads TGCAGTGCCCCTTCGGCCACAGATACGCAGTATTTT. It yields the protein CSAPSATDTQYF.

This clonotype is medium-sized. The chain joins TRBV5-4 to TRBJ2-1; tentatively, D is TRBD2 (6 bases). V was shortened by 3 bases and J by 6 bases, with 19 bases between the two germline ends. This CDR3 contains 16 residues. CDR1 SGHNT and CDR2 YYREEE come from the germline V gene (reference sequence). The CDR3 nucleotides read TGTGCCAGCAGCTCCCCTATCGGGGGTCGCATCAATGAGCAGTTCTTC. It codes for CASSSPIGGRINEQFF.

By share, this clonotype ranks as medium-sized. The chain employs TRBV20-1 and TRBJ2-5; 8 nucleotides agree with TRBD2. CDR3 size: 16 residues. In germline, CDR1 is DFQATT, CDR2 SNEGSKA (reference sequence). After removal of 3 bases from V and 4 bases from J, the junction contained 13 bases not matched to a gene. The CDR3 here is CSARGRAGAGGETQYF. CDR3 nucleotide sequence: TGCAGTGCTAGGGGAAGAGCGGGAGCCGGAGGAGAGACCCAGTACTTC.

This clonotype was seen ten or more times. The rearrangement uses TRBV10-3 and TRBJ2-2; D ambiguous. Trimming cost V 5 bases and J 2 bases, with 6 bases left between them. Germline CDR1 is ENHRY and CDR2 is SYGVKD. The CDR3 sequence is 13 residues long. Here the CDR3 DNA reads TGTGCCATCAGTTTAGGAAACACCGGGGAGCTGTTTTTT. Translated: CAISLGNTGELFF.

This clonotype appeared many times. The CDR3 sequence is CASSAGLAGNTGELFF. The CDR3 nucleotides are TGTGCCAGCAGCGCCGGACTAGCGGGCAACACCGGGGAGCTGTTTTTT. The chain links TRBV5-6 to TRBJ2-2; 11 bases line up with TRBD2. V was pared by 4 bases and J by 2 bases, with 4 bases of the junction left unmatched. Germline-derived CDR1 and CDR2 are SGHDT and YYEEEE. The CDR3 covers 16 residues.

The CDR3 here is CSARLAGVGEQFF. CDR3 DNA: TGCAGTGCTAGACTAGCGGGAGTAGGGGAGCAGTTCTTC. V and J are TRBV20-1 and TRBJ2-1, with 10 nucleotides matching TRBD2. CDR3 length: 13 amino acids. V shed 2 bases, J shed 10 bases, and the junction held 5 bases outside the gene matches. Germline CDR1 and CDR2: DFQATT and SNEGSKA (reference sequence).

This clonotype is labeled medium-sized. The chain couples TRBV7-9 to TRBJ2-1; D is undetermined. V was trimmed by 5 bases and J by 5 bases, leaving 13 bases between them. This CDR3 region has 14 residues. Germline V CDR1 and CDR2: SEHNR, FQNEAQ (reference sequence). CDR3 amino acids: CASSPSNAHNEQFF. The CDR3 region has the DNA TGTGCCAGCAGCCCCTCGAACGCTCACAATGAGCAGTTCTTC.